Below are 22 T cell receptor beta chains sequenced from a single sample in a study of blood T cells in healthy people across ages. Primed by a sample-barcoded 5' primer and a J-beta primer mix, a second PCR proceeded for about 6 to 12 cycles. TCRdb processed the 5' RACE reads anew with MiXCR; each CDR3 protein has one entry. The table has around 800,000 distinct CDR3 sequences, more than 35% seen once. The sequenced sample was blood. The receptors were gathered from an elderly man in good health.

The chain couples TRBV12-3 or TRBV12-4 to TRBJ2-3; possible D gene TRBD2, 6 bases. The CDR3 spans 13 residues. V was clipped by 7 bases and J by 4 bases, with 12 bases between them. Written as DNA, the CDR3 is TGTGCCAGCACCGTGACTAGAGCAGATACGCAGTATTTT. Protein: CASTVTRADTQYF.

With regard to this clonotype: This clone may be a read error of a much larger clone one base away. The missing conserved phenylalanine or tryptophan at the end of this CDR3 makes a read error likely. The CDR3 sequence: CSARDGSSGSDEQYS. In DNA, the CDR3 is TGCAGTGCTAGAGATGGTTCTAGCGGGAGTGACGAGCAGTACTCC. V is TRBV20-1 and J is TRBJ2-4; 10 bases align to TRBD2. The J call may be faulty, since TRBJ2-7 better matches the DNA end. The CDR3 is 15 amino acids. From germline, CDR1 is DFQATT and CDR2 SNEGSKA (reference sequence).

V is TRBV30 and J is TRBJ1-4; D unresolved. The length of the CDR3 is 13 residues. Deletions cut 2 bases from V and 5 bases from J, with 9 bases between. The germline CDR1 and CDR2 sequences are GTSNPN and SVGIG (reference sequence). The CDR3 DNA reads TGTGCCTGGAGTTCGTATGACAATGAAAAACTGTTTTTT. Its protein is CAWSSYDNEKLFF.

This clonotype was recorded a few times. The chain combines TRBV11-3 with TRBJ2-3, with 9 bases identical to TRBD2. Germline values: CDR1 SGHNT, CDR2 YENEEA. The V gene end was trimmed by 5 bases and the J gene end by 2 bases; junction bases not matched to a gene: 5. CDR3 length: 15 residues. CDR3 DNA sequence: TGTGCCAGCAGCGATGTAGCGGGAGTCACAGATACGCAGTATTTT. Amino acids: CASSDVAGVTDTQYF.

V is TRBV28 and J is TRBJ2-3; 7 nucleotides line up with TRBD2. Germline CDR1 and CDR2: MDHEN and SYDVKM. This CDR3 has 15 residues. The junction had 11 bases not matched to a gene; V was cut back by 8 bases and J by 3 bases. The CDR3 nucleotides read TGTGCCAGCGGAATTAGCGGGCCCGGTACAGATACGCAGTATTTT. Its translation: CASGISGPGTDTQYF.

The chain joins TRBV29-1 to TRBJ2-1; D is unresolved. V was trimmed by 6 bases and J by 4 bases, leaving 13 bases between them. The CDR3 totals 13 residues. Germline CDR1 reads SQVTM; CDR2 reads ANQGSEA. CDR3: CSVDGLSYNEQFF. The DNA for the CDR3 is TGCAGCGTAGACGGGCTATCTTACAATGAGCAGTTCTTC.

The V call is TRBV12-3 or TRBV12-4, the J call TRBJ2-1, with D uncertain. Between the trimmed V and J ends, which lost 2 bases and 0 bases, there was a span of 11 bases. There are 16 residues in the CDR3. The CDR3 loop reads CASSLRPQSSYNEQFF. The CDR3 DNA follows: TGTGCCAGCAGTTTAAGGCCCCAGAGCTCCTACAATGAGCAGTTCTTC.

V gene TRBV20-1 combines with J gene TRBJ2-3; TRBD1 or TRBD2 may be the D gene (5 bases each). Germline-derived CDR1 and CDR2 are DFQATT and SNEGSKA (reference sequence). This CDR3 region has 15 residues. V was pared by 5 bases and J by 5 bases, with 20 bases between. The CDR3 loop reads CSAPRAGSGRDTQYF. The CDR3 nucleotides read TGCAGTGCTCCTCGGGCGGGCTCAGGGAGAGATACGCAGTATTTT.

The rearrangement joins TRBV6-2 or TRBV6-3 to TRBJ2-3, with 10 bases fitting TRBD2. There are 16 residues in the CDR3. V lost 3 bases and J lost 1; bases outside the gene matches: 4. The germline gives CDR1 MNHEY, CDR2 SVGEGT. CDR3 protein: CASSYERGGGTDTQYF. The CDR3 coding sequence is TGTGCCAGCAGTTATGAGCGGGGGGGCGGCACAGATACGCAGTATTTT.

This chain links TRBV9 with TRBJ2-5; D remains unclear. V dropped 0 bases and J dropped 7 bases, with 10 bases sitting between them. There are 13 residues in the CDR3. Germline CDR1 reads SGDLS; CDR2 reads YYNGEE. The CDR3 nucleotides read TGTGCCAGCAGCGTAGTGAGCTCGGGGACCCAGTACTTC. It is translated as CASSVVSSGTQYF.

Concerning this clonotype itself: It may be a read error: a sequence one base away is much more abundant. This chain uses TRBV12-3 or TRBV12-4 with TRBJ2-5, with D maybe TRBD2 (5 bases). The CDR3 has 13 residues. Trimming shortened V by 4 bases and J by 11 bases, and 17 bases separated the two germline ends. CDR3 sequence: CASSSAGLNEQYF. The DNA of the CDR3 is TGTGCCAGCAGTTCGGCGGGTCTAAATGAGCAGTACTTC.

This chain uses TRBV7-6 with TRBJ2-7; TRBD2 aligns across 7 bases. Germline assignment: CDR1 SGHVS and CDR2 FNYEAQ. Unmatched junction bases numbered 12, after V lost 1 base and J lost 6 bases. This CDR3 region has 16 residues. CDR3 in amino acids: CASSLGASGPGREQYF. The CDR3 bases are TGTGCCAGCAGCTTAGGGGCTAGCGGTCCGGGGCGCGAGCAGTACTTC.

The V gene is TRBV20-1, the J gene TRBJ2-1; TRBD2 aligns across 10 bases. The CDR3 is 15 amino acids. CDR1 and CDR2 from the germline V gene are DFQATT and SNEGSKA (reference sequence). The J segment lost 0 bases and the V segment lost 3 bases, leaving 2 bases of the junction unmatched. This CDR3 is CSASPSGGSYNEQFF. CDR3 DNA sequence: TGCAGTGCTAGTCCTAGCGGGGGCTCCTACAATGAGCAGTTCTTC.

The CDR3 sequence is CASSPTLAGVNEQYF. The CDR3 DNA sequence: TGTGCCAGCAGTCCTACACTAGCGGGAGTTAACGAGCAGTACTTC. J is TRBJ2-7 and V is TRBV12-3 or TRBV12-4; 11 bases are a match to TRBD2. The CDR3 totals 15 residues. V shed 5 bases and J 5 bases; nucleotides not matched to a gene: 8.

This clonotype was seen at least ten times. The CDR3 here is CSASDPPDTQYF. CDR3 DNA: TGCAGTGCTAGTGATCCGCCAGATACGCAGTATTTT. This chain uses TRBV20-1 with TRBJ2-3; no firm D call. Germline V gene lookup returns CDR1 DFQATT and CDR2 SNEGSKA (reference sequence). The germline V and J ends were trimmed by 3 bases and 4 bases, with 8 bases remaining between them. The CDR3 totals 12 residues.

This clonotype was detected many times. This chain uses TRBV5-1 with TRBJ2-1; D remains unclear. There are 16 residues in the CDR3. The germline CDR1 and CDR2 sequences are SGHRS and YFSETQ. V dropped 1 base and J dropped 4 bases, with 15 bases sitting between them. For the CDR3, the DNA is TGCGCCAGCAGCTTGAGGTTGGCTAGTTCGTACAATGAGCAGTTCTTC. Residues: CASSLRLASSYNEQFF.

The V gene is TRBV20-1, the J gene TRBJ2-1, with D perhaps given as TRBD1 or TRBD2 (5 bases each). The CDR3 length is 14 residues. V gave up 5 bases and J gave up 10 bases, with 21 bases separating them. Germline CDR1 DFQATT, CDR2 SNEGSKA (reference sequence). DNA for the CDR3: TGCAGTGCTGCTACCCCGATGGGGGTCCCCGAGCAGTTCTTC. Amino acid sequence: CSAATPMGVPEQFF.

With respect to this clonotype: A much larger clone is a single base away; this may be a read error. The genes are TRBV9 and TRBJ2-1, with D maybe TRBD2 (6 bases). The germline V gene has CDR1 SGDLS and CDR2 YYNGEE. V gave up 1 base and J gave up 6 bases, with 17 bases separating them. The CDR3 contains 16 residues. The CDR3 nucleotides are TGTGCCAGCAGCGTATCATGGGGGGAGGACCTCAATGAGCAGTTCTTC. This codes for CASSVSWGEDLNEQFF.

This clonotype was picked up a small number of times. This sequence joins TRBV20-1 and TRBJ2-7; 11 bases agree with TRBD2. J gave up 2 bases and V 3 bases, and 12 bases lay outside the gene matches. The CDR3 has 17 residues. Germline values: CDR1 DFQATT, CDR2 SNEGSKA (reference sequence). CDR3 sequence reads: CSASVPLTSGTTYEQYF. In nucleotides, the CDR3 is TGCAGTGCTAGTGTCCCCTTGACTAGCGGGACCACCTACGAGCAGTACTTC.

The V and J genes are TRBV29-1 and TRBJ2-2, with D maybe TRBD2 (5 bases). Germline CDR1 reads SQVTM; CDR2 reads ANQGSEA. V gave up 5 bases and J gave up 5 bases, with 12 bases separating them. CDR3 length equals 13 residues. The CDR3, as DNA: TGCAGCGTTACGAAATCGGGGACCGGGGAGCTGTTTTTT. This encodes CSVTKSGTGELFF.

This clonotype was seen only a few times. J is TRBJ2-1 and V is TRBV5-1; D might be TRBD2 (6 bases). V lost 1 base, J lost 7 bases, and 15 bases lay in between. Per the germline V gene, CDR1 is SGHRS and CDR2 is YFSETQ. This CDR3 region has 15 residues. Written as DNA, the CDR3 is TGCGCCAGCAGCTTGCAACTAGCTGAGGGAAATGAGCAGTTCTTC. Residues: CASSLQLAEGNEQFF.

With regard to this clonotype: One base away lies a much larger clone, so this may be a sequencing read error. V gene TRBV12-3 or TRBV12-4 combines with J gene TRBJ1-1, with D perhaps matching TRBD1 (5 bases). The CDR3 loop spans 16 amino acids. As DNA, the CDR3 is TGTGCCTGCAGTTTAATTGTGGGGCTACAGAACACTGAAGCTTTCTTT. Its translation: CACSLIVGLQNTEAFF.